The clone carrying this T cell receptor (beta chain) was picked up a small number of times. These data belong to a study of blood T cells in healthy people across ages. V dropped 7 bases and J dropped 2; count of bases not matched to a gene: 22. Germline assignment: CDR1 SQVTM and CDR2 ANQGSEA. This CDR3 region has 18 residues. A sample-barcoded 5' primer and a J-beta primer mix were used in a second PCR of roughly 6 to 11 cycles. MiXCR, applied by TCRdb to the 5' RACE reads, yields one record per CDR3 protein. This sample has more than 700,000 distinct CDR3 sequences, with about 48% found just once. The specimen sequenced was blood. The TCR was taken from an elderly man in good health. J is TRBJ2-7 and V is TRBV29-1; 8 bases agree with TRBD2. CDR3 nucleotides: TGCAGCGCCGGGGGGGTAAGGGAAGAAGTGGACTTAACCTACGAGCAGTACTTC. Protein: CSAGGVREEVDLTYEQYF.